A selection of T cell receptor beta chains follows, all from one sample in a study of monozygotic twins with inflammatory bowel disease. TCRdb re-called the 5' RACE reads; every CDR3 protein appears as one record, without DNA. In total, the table holds about 380,000 distinct CDR3 sequences. The sample was blood. The receptors come from a human donor with ulcerative colitis or Crohn's disease, or a healthy co-twin of an affected twin (not recorded which). CDR3s include the opening cysteine and the closing phenylalanine or tryptophan.

>TRBJ2-1|TRBV7-2
CASSLTRDRVNEQFF
>TRBJ2-5|TRBV18
CASSPPWERETQYF
>TRBJ2-3|TRBV5-1
CASRSGSSTDTQYF
>TRBJ1-5|TRBV20-1
CSAGVGYSNQPQHF
>TRBJ2-7|TRBV4-3
CASSQDVSGTGWPYEQYF
>TRBJ1-1|TRBV7-6
CASKGQGGTEAFF
>TRBJ2-6|TRBV20-1
CSAPSPSGSSGANVLTF
>TRBJ1-3|TRBV6-1
CASGRTGGRNTIYF
>TRBJ2-1|TRBV11-2
CASRPSLATRYNEQFF
>TRBJ2-7|TRBV7-2
CASSAGLAVWYEQYF
>TRBJ2-5|TRBV11-3
CASSLGAGNQETQYF
>TRBJ2-3|TRBV5-6
CAISNRDRTDTQYF
>TRBJ2-3|TRBV25-1
CASSASRGRGATDTQYF
>TRBJ1-3|TRBV20-1
CSASRGGPGNTIYF
>TRBJ2-7|TRBV28
CASSLGGLAGAWGDYEQYF
>TRBJ2-5|TRBV5-1
CASSRTGGEETQYF
>TRBJ2-2|TRBV4-3
CASSQVPLLNTGELFF
>TRBJ2-1|TRBV11-1
CASSFFRGLAGALPHNEQFF
>TRBJ2-1|TRBV7-2
CASEGGVVNEQFF
>TRBJ2-1|TRBV29-1
CSVSGELGEQFF
>TRBJ2-3|TRBV12-3/TRBV12-4
CASSRGQVSTDTQYF
>TRBJ2-2|TRBV5-6
CASSLAIGRVSTGELFF
>TRBJ2-1|TRBV4-3
CASSQEGLAGDNEQFF
>TRBJ2-6|TRBV7-8
CASSLDRANVLTF
>TRBJ2-3|TRBV18
CASSPRTGGSTDTQYF
>TRBJ1-4|TRBV11-2
CASSLRPTSNEKLFF
>TRBJ1-6|TRBV4-1
CASSHDNSPLHF
>TRBJ2-7|TRBV5-6
CASSLMLAGSYEQYF
>TRBJ2-1|TRBV4-1
CASSQGRDSYNEQFF
>TRBJ2-3|TRBV11-2
CASSYDSIGYYTDTQYF
>TRBJ2-7|TRBV20-1
CSAVPGDRLTYEQYF
>TRBJ2-3|TRBV9
CASMAGLAGDTDTQYF
>TRBJ2-5|TRBV11-2
CASSLVTGGETQYF
>TRBJ1-2|TRBV7-6
CASSHDRGPSYFGYTF
>TRBJ2-3|TRBV5-6
CASSLEEERGGTDTQYF
>TRBJ1-1|TRBV10-3
CAISVGGADTEAFF
>TRBJ2-2|TRBV30
CACQSSHTGELFF
>TRBJ1-2|TRBV12-3/TRBV12-4
CASSFRDRGPYGYTF
>TRBJ2-3|TRBV28
CASTTNPWGITSTDTQYF
>TRBJ1-1|TRBV20-1
CSAPTEFNTEAFF
>TRBJ2-3|TRBV7-2
CASSFWGDSTDTQYF
>TRBJ1-6|TRBV5-1
CASSLKGADSPLHF
>TRBJ2-2|TRBV19
CASSRGYTGELFF
>TRBJ2-2|TRBV12-3/TRBV12-4
CASSLRVGELFF
>TRBJ1-3|TRBV7-2
CASSLRQLGGNTIYF
>TRBJ1-2|TRBV12-3/TRBV12-4
CASSLSPNYGYTF
>TRBJ2-1|TRBV6-5
CASSYWIGTGGNNEQFF
>TRBJ2-3|TRBV5-4
CASSYGGAGTDTQYF
>TRBJ2-3|TRBV14
CASSQALGLAGGNTQYF
>TRBJ2-1|TRBV7-2
CASSLARGRDEQFF
>TRBJ2-3|TRBV4-3
CASSQVGGGPTDTQYF
>TRBJ1-1|TRBV12-3/TRBV12-4
CASRTLYPTGGVTEAFF
>TRBJ1-6|TRBV27
CASRGQPHSPLHF
>TRBJ1-4|TRBV20-1
CSARDRGTARSHNEKLFF